Shown below are 27 T cell receptor beta chains from a single sample sequenced in a study of shared clonotypes between healthy human individuals. Clones were sequenced by immunoSEQ multiplex PCR, and TCRdb holds only the in-frame ones, with some missing. This sample has more than 550,000 clones, with about 92% found just once. Sequencing was done on a sample of memory CD8+ T cells from PBMCs. Specified subset: CD45RO+ cells pooled with CCR7-negative TemRA cells. Source of these receptors: a man younger than 35 in good health. Some clones in this sample may be carry-over from other donors' samples.

This clone showed up just a few times. This CDR3 is also generated by other DNA sequences in the sample. The rearrangement links TRBV27 to TRBJ2-7; D call uncertain. The germline V and J ends were trimmed by 3 bases and 2 bases, with 14 bases remaining between them. CDR3 length: 15 amino acids. Germline lookup yields CDR1 MNHEY and CDR2 SMNVEV (reference sequence). The CDR3 loop reads CASSFRPGRTYEQYF. The CDR3 nucleotides read TGTGCCAGCAGTTTCAGACCAGGAAGAACCTACGAGCAGTACTTC.

The V and J genes are TRBV7-9 and TRBJ2-7; 10 nucleotides align to TRBD2. The V and J ends lost 5 bases and 5 bases, in that order; junction bases with no gene match: 9. In germline, CDR1 is SEHNR, CDR2 FQNEAQ (reference sequence). The CDR3 contains 15 residues. CDR3 sequence (DNA): TGTGCCAGCAGCCTCGGACTAGCGGCGGGTGACGAGCAGTACTTC. This gives the protein CASSLGLAAGDEQYF.

The V and J genes are TRBV27 and TRBJ1-2; D gene uncertain. Germline CDR1 MNHEY, CDR2 SMNVEV (reference sequence). The V end lost 3 bases, the J end lost 3 bases, and 20 bases lay between the germline ends. The CDR3 contains 17 residues. CDR3 region: CASSLVRRQTGDYGYTF. The CDR3 DNA reads TGTGCCAGCAGTTTGGTTCGGAGGCAGACCGGGGACTATGGCTACACCTTC.

The rearrangement joins TRBV7-3 to TRBJ2-1, with D uncertain. Germline lookup yields CDR1 SGHTA and CDR2 FQGTGA. This CDR3 comprises 15 residues. Between the trimmed V and J ends, which lost 0 bases and 1 base, there was a span of 7 bases. The CDR3 nucleotides read TGTGCCAGCAGCTTAACTGGGGTATCCTACAATGAGCAGTTCTTC. Its translation: CASSLTGVSYNEQFF.

The chain joins TRBV4-3 to TRBJ1-1, with TRBD1 as a possible D gene (6 bases). Germline CDR1 LGHNA, CDR2 YSLEER. V dropped 0 bases and J dropped 4 bases, with 15 bases sitting between them. This CDR3 has 16 residues. The CDR3 region has the DNA TGCGCCAGCAGCCAAGAATGGGGGCTGGGGGGCACTGAAGCTTTCTTT. This translates into CASSQEWGLGGTEAFF.

A remark on this clone: The DNA is omitted, as the CDR3 cannot be located on it reliably, and the CDR3 follows TCRdb's listing. This chain joins TRBV7-9 and TRBJ2-7. Counting both end residues, the CDR3 totals 13 amino acids. In germline, CDR1 is SEHNR, CDR2 FQNEAQ (reference sequence). The CDR3 spells CASSSYVGDGICF.

The chain links TRBV27 to TRBJ2-7; perhaps TRBD1 as D (5 bases). CDR1 is MNHEY and CDR2 is SMNVEV in the germline V gene (reference sequence). The CDR3 sequence is 13 residues long. The V end was cut by 3 bases, the J end by 3 bases, with 9 bases between. CDR3 amino acids: CASSFAGFYEQYF. The CDR3 DNA reads as TGTGCCAGCAGTTTTGCAGGGTTCTACGAGCAGTACTTC.

CDR3 DNA: TGCGCCAGCAGCCAAGATCGTCGGGCGGGAGGGGAGACCGGGGAGCTGTTTTTT. Its translation is CASSQDRRAGGETGELFF. The rearrangement joins TRBV4-1 to TRBJ2-2; TRBD2 matches 9 bases. CDR3 length equals 18 residues. CDR1 and CDR2 (germline): MGHRA, YSYEKL. Trimming took 0 bases from V and 5 from J; bases not matched to a gene: 10.

This clone was detected only a few times. The gene calls are TRBV2 and TRBJ2-2; 11 bases are a match to TRBD2. This CDR3 is built from 15 residues. J lost 4 bases, V lost 5 bases, and 3 bases had no gene match. Per germline, CDR1 SNHLY and CDR2 FYNNEI. The CDR3 sequence: CASSTSGSRTGELFF. CDR3 DNA: TGTGCCAGCAGTACTAGCGGGAGTCGCACCGGGGAGCTGTTTTTT.

The chain has TRBV5-1 and TRBJ2-3; D not certain. This CDR3 contains 15 residues. Trimming stripped 0 bases from V and 0 bases from J, with 8 bases between. Germline CDR1 is SGHRS and CDR2 is YFSETQ. Written as DNA, the CDR3 is TGCGCCAGCAGCTTGGAGCACCCAAGCACAGATACGCAGTATTTT. As protein: CASSLEHPSTDTQYF.

The chain recombines TRBV11-2 with TRBJ2-1; tentatively, D is TRBD2 (6 bases). Trimming pared 1 base from V and 1 base from J, leaving 11 bases between. This CDR3 comprises 16 residues. Germline CDR1 and CDR2: SGHAT and FQNNGV. The chain's CDR3 is CASSLGRRESYNEQFF. For the CDR3, the DNA is TGTGCCAGCAGCTTAGGGAGGCGGGAATCCTACAATGAGCAGTTCTTC.

This clone came up a few times. This CDR3 reads CASSVSGSIDTQYF. CDR3 sequence (DNA): TGTGCCAGCAGCGTAAGCGGGAGTATAGATACGCAGTATTTT. The V call is TRBV9, the J call TRBJ2-3, with 8 bases identical to TRBD2. The CDR3 has 14 amino acids. With 1 base clipped from V and 5 bases from J, the junction kept 3 bases outside the gene matches. CDR1 is SGDLS, CDR2 YYNGEE, per germline.

This clone appeared a few times. The chain employs TRBV7-8 and TRBJ2-7; 7 bases fit TRBD1. Unmatched junction bases numbered 7, after V lost 1 base and J lost 4 bases. Germline lookup yields CDR1 SGHVS and CDR2 FQNEAQ. This CDR3 spans 15 amino acids. CDR3 amino acids: CASSLGPGQIYEQYF. As DNA, the CDR3 is TGTGCCAGCAGCTTAGGCCCGGGACAGATTTACGAGCAGTACTTC.

The genes are TRBV5-5 and TRBJ2-7, with D uncertain. V dropped 1 base and J dropped 2 bases, with 4 bases sitting between them. CDR1 is SGHKS, CDR2 YYEKEE, per germline (reference sequence). The CDR3 spans 12 residues. CDR3 sequence reads: CASSLQTYEQYF. CDR3 sequence (DNA): TGTGCCAGCAGCTTGCAAACCTACGAGCAGTACTTC. The variable domain in full, with the rest retrieved from reference TRBV5-5 and TRBJ2-7, is DAGVTQSPTHLIKTRGQQVTLRCSPISGHKSVSWYQQVLGQGPQFIFQYYEKEERGRGNFPDRFSARQFPNYSSELNVNALLLGDSALYLCASSLQTYEQYFGPGTRLTVT.

The gene calls are TRBV4-2 and TRBJ2-2; no firm D call. The length of the CDR3 is 14 residues. The germline CDR1 and CDR2 sequences are LGHNA and YNFKEQ. V lost 3 bases to trimming and J lost 3 bases, with 8 bases between them. The CDR3 coding sequence is TGTGCCAGCAGCCAGTGGCTGTACACCGGGGAGCTGTTTTTT. It yields the protein CASSQWLYTGELFF.

The CDR3 spells CASSSPPWQGMTF. CDR3 coding DNA: TGTGCCAGCAGCTCCCCCCCCTGGCAGGGGATGACCTTC. The chain links TRBV5-6 to TRBJ1-2; tentative D call: TRBD1 (6 bases). With 3 bases removed from V and 14 bases from J, the gap between germline ends came to 20 bases. Germline CDR1 is SGHDT and CDR2 is YYEEEE. The length of the CDR3 is 13 residues.

V gene TRBV28 combines with J gene TRBJ2-7, with D possibly being TRBD1 (5 bases). Trimming removed 2 bases at V and 6 bases at J, with 11 bases between. Germline V gene data show CDR1 as MDHEN and CDR2 as SYDVKM. There are 13 residues in the CDR3. The chain's CDR3 is CASSLHQGLEQYF. The DNA for the CDR3 is TGTGCCAGCAGTTTACACCAGGGTCTCGAGCAGTACTTC.

V gene TRBV6-1 combines with J gene TRBJ2-7; D possibly corresponds to TRBD1 (6 bases). CDR3 size: 15 residues. The germline V gene encodes CDR1 MNHNS and CDR2 SASEGT. With 7 bases removed from V and 0 bases from J, the gap between germline ends came to 16 bases. This CDR3 is CASMLLDRRSYEQYF. DNA for the CDR3: TGTGCCAGCATGCTACTTGACAGGCGCTCCTACGAGCAGTACTTC.

The rearrangement uses TRBV2 and TRBJ2-7; no definite D call. V lost 6 bases, J lost 1 base, and 16 bases lay in between. The CDR3 runs 15 residues. Germline V lookup: CDR1 SNHLY, CDR2 FYNNEI. CDR3 DNA: TGTGCCAGCAGAGGCGGACGGATACCTTCCTACGAGCAGTACTTC. Protein sequence: CASRGGRIPSYEQYF.

This rearrangement joins TRBV29-1 to TRBJ2-1; D perhaps matches TRBD2 (7 bases). Trimming left V 4 bases short and J 9 bases short, with 10 bases between. Germline-derived CDR1 and CDR2 are SQVTM and ANQGSEA. The CDR3 length is 11 residues. Here the CDR3 reads CSVGAGAEQFF. In nucleotides, the CDR3 is TGCAGCGTTGGCGCGGGGGCTGAGCAGTTCTTC.

The V gene is TRBV13, the J gene TRBJ1-1, with D perhaps TRBD1 (5 bases). This CDR3 is built from 15 residues. Trimming shortened V by 2 bases and J by 2 bases, and 12 bases separated the two germline ends. The germline CDR1 and CDR2 sequences are PRHDT and FYEKMQ (reference sequence). The CDR3: CASSLMTASNTEAFF. CDR3 nucleotides: TGTGCCAGCAGCTTAATGACAGCTAGTAACACTGAAGCTTTCTTT.

The chain employs TRBV4-3 and TRBJ2-1; D is unresolved. In germline, CDR1 is LGHNA, CDR2 YSLEER. Trimming left V 1 base short and J 8 bases short, with 15 bases between. The CDR3 length is 15 residues. CDR3 residues: CASSQGIAPGHEQFF. CDR3 sequence (DNA): TGCGCCAGCAGCCAAGGTATCGCACCCGGGCATGAGCAGTTCTTC.

The rearrangement uses TRBV27 and TRBJ1-5; 7 nucleotides agree with TRBD1. The CDR3 covers 18 residues. Germline values: CDR1 MNHEY, CDR2 SMNVEV (reference sequence). J lost 2 bases, V lost 2 bases, and 12 bases had no gene match. CDR3 bases: TGTGCCAGCAGTTTAACACCTTCACGACAGGGTCGCAATCAGCCCCAGCATTTT. Protein product: CASSLTPSRQGRNQPQHF.

This sequence joins TRBV19 and TRBJ1-1; D not certain. This CDR3 region has 12 residues. Germline V gene lookup returns CDR1 LNHDA and CDR2 SQIVND (reference sequence). V was cut by 4 bases and J by 1 base, with 4 bases left in between. The chain's CDR3 is CASSTGNTEAFF. CDR3 nucleotides: TGTGCCAGTAGTACGGGGAACACTGAAGCTTTCTTT.

This clone turned up a few times. The chain's CDR3 is CAWSVARHQPQHF. CDR3 nucleotides: TGTGCCTGGAGTGTGGCCAGGCATCAGCCCCAGCATTTT. The chain uses TRBV30 and TRBJ1-5; D is undetermined. CDR1 is GTSNPN, CDR2 SVGIG, per germline (reference sequence). This CDR3 is built from 13 residues. V lost 0 bases and J lost 5, with 8 bases in between.

V and J are TRBV20-1 and TRBJ1-1; the D is unclear. Germline V gene sequence: CDR1 DFQATT, CDR2 SNEGSKA (reference sequence). The CDR3 length is 10 residues. Trimming removed 8 bases at V and 6 bases at J, with 10 bases between. CDR3: CSLTPAEAFF. CDR3 DNA sequence: TGCAGTCTAACCCCGGCTGAAGCTTTCTTT.

This clone was recorded only once. The chain employs TRBV6-6 and TRBJ1-1; D is uncertain. Deletions cut 0 bases from V and 7 bases from J, with 15 bases between. This CDR3 comprises 15 residues. Germline-derived CDR1 and CDR2 are MNHNY and SVGAGI (reference sequence). The CDR3 region has the DNA TGTGCCAGCAGTTACTCCGGGAGGGTCGAACATGAAGCTTTCTTT. Its protein product is CASSYSGRVEHEAFF.